What follows are 22 T cell receptor beta chains derived from one specimen sequenced in a study of shared clonotypes between healthy human individuals. Profiling relied on immunoSEQ multiplex PCR, and the TCRdb table lists in-frame clones only, not all of them. Of 450,000 to 650,000 clones listed, around 80% are singletons. Material: PBMCs. The receptors derive from a woman aged 40-49 years in good health. Some clones in this sample may be carry-over from other donors' samples.

This clone showed up just once. V gene TRBV10-3 combines with J gene TRBJ2-5; TRBD2 aligns across 7 bases. V was clipped by 6 bases and J by 0 bases; unmatched bases: 10. This CDR3 contains 16 residues. CDR1 and CDR2 (germline): ENHRY, SYGVKD. This CDR3 is CAISVTSDAYQETQYF. CDR3 DNA: TGTGCCATCAGCGTTACTAGCGATGCGTACCAAGAGACCCAGTACTTC.

V and J are TRBV27 and TRBJ2-5, with D possibly being TRBD1 or TRBD2 (5 bases each). There are 16 residues in the CDR3. Trimming cost V 5 bases and J 0 bases, with 16 bases left between them. The germline CDR1 and CDR2 sequences are MNHEY and SMNVEV (reference sequence). CDR3 nucleotides: TGTGCCAGCAGTCCCGACGGGGCAGGCCACCAAGAGACCCAGTACTTC. Translation gives CASSPDGAGHQETQYF.

The chain links TRBV29-1 to TRBJ1-1; D not resolved. Germline-derived CDR1 and CDR2 are SQVTM and ANQGSEA. V shed 5 bases and J shed 2 bases, with 12 bases lying between them. The CDR3 length is 13 residues. CDR3 coding DNA: TGCAGCGTTTCTGGCAACTTAAACACTGAAGCTTTCTTT. Protein product: CSVSGNLNTEAFF.

The V and J genes are TRBV9 and TRBJ2-1, with a possible D match to TRBD1 (6 bases). Germline CDR1 reads SGDLS; CDR2 reads YYNGEE. The CDR3 runs to 16 residues. V was cut by 3 bases and J by 2 bases, with 15 bases left in between. As DNA, the CDR3 is TGTGCCAGCAGCGCCACAGGGTCTGTAACCTACAATGAGCAGTTCTTC. Its protein is CASSATGSVTYNEQFF.

As to this clone: In the same sample, other DNA sequences code for this CDR3. This chain uses TRBV7-9 with TRBJ1-2; weak D call: TRBD1 (5 bases). Trimming stripped 3 bases from V and 0 bases from J, with 14 bases between. CDR3 size: 16 residues. From germline, CDR1 is SEHNR and CDR2 FQNEAQ (reference sequence). The CDR3 here is CASSFGQGWANYGYTF. The CDR3 DNA follows: TGTGCCAGCAGCTTCGGACAAGGGTGGGCTAACTATGGCTACACCTTC.

Notes on this clone: Distinct nucleotide sequences in the sample also encode this CDR3. The V call is TRBV11-2, the J call TRBJ1-5; D is uncertain. The CDR3 contains 13 residues. In germline, CDR1 is SGHAT, CDR2 FQNNGV. V lost 3 bases, J lost 4 bases, and 7 bases lay in between. The CDR3 DNA is TGTGCCAGCAGCTTGGATCGTAATCAGCCCCAGCATTTT. Translated, it gives CASSLDRNQPQHF.

The sample holds a few counts of this clone. Written as DNA, the CDR3 is TGTGCCAGCAGCCGGAGGCCGAGCGGGAGGGCCGAGAGGACAGATACGCAGTATTTT. It translates to CASSRRPSGRAERTDTQYF. The rearrangement joins TRBV9 to TRBJ2-3; 10 bases are shared with TRBD2. Trimming took 4 bases from V and 3 from J; bases not matched to a gene: 17. Germline CDR1 SGDLS, CDR2 YYNGEE. There are 19 residues in the CDR3.

The chain combines TRBV5-6 with TRBJ2-2; TRBD2 agrees at 11 bases. This CDR3 has 16 residues. J was trimmed by 2 bases and V by 0 bases; bases with no gene match: 0. CDR1 is SGHDT and CDR2 is YYEEEE in the germline V gene. The CDR3 sequence is CASSLGLAGNTGELFF. Here the CDR3 DNA reads TGTGCCAGCAGCTTGGGACTAGCGGGAAACACCGGGGAGCTGTTTTTT.

The sample holds many counts of this clone. At one end the junction does not follow the germline gene, possibly because of a read error. The J gene is TRBJ2-5, the V gene TRBV5-6; D gene unclear. Germline CDR1 SGHDT, CDR2 YYEEEE. This CDR3 is 13 amino acids long. CDR3: CVSSLWGLETQYF. The CDR3 coding sequence is TGTGTCAGCAGCTTATGGGGATTGGAGACCCAGTACTTC.

The chain links TRBV5-1 to TRBJ2-5; D is undetermined. This CDR3 region has 14 residues. Trimming removed 4 bases at V and 1 base at J, with 11 bases between. Germline lookup yields CDR1 SGHRS and CDR2 YFSETQ. The CDR3 coding sequence is TGCGCCAGCAGCAACTCGGGCTTCCAAGAGACCCAGTACTTC. This gives the protein CASSNSGFQETQYF. Variable domain in full (rest from reference TRBV5-1 and TRBJ2-5): KAGVTQTPRYLIKTRGQQVTLSCSPISGHRSVSWYQQTPGQGLQFLFEYFSETQRNKGNFPGRFSGRQFSNSRSEMNVSTLELGDSALYLCASSNSGFQETQYFGPGTRLLVL.

The rearrangement joins TRBV28 to TRBJ2-5, with 7 bases that match TRBD2. CDR3 length equals 17 residues. Trimming removed 3 bases from V and 0 bases from J; junction bases left unmatched: 10. CDR1 and CDR2 from the germline V gene are MDHEN and SYDVKM. The CDR3: CASSFPRPSGYQETQYF. CDR3 bases: TGTGCCAGCAGTTTCCCCCGTCCTAGCGGTTACCAAGAGACCCAGTACTTC.

The J gene is TRBJ2-3, the V gene TRBV6-6; 8 bases fit TRBD2. The trim removed 7 bases at V and 4 bases at J, leaving 10 bases unmatched. Germline-derived CDR1 and CDR2 are MNHNY and SVGAGI (reference sequence). The CDR3 runs 15 residues. The DNA for the CDR3 is TGTGCCAGCACCTCAAGCGGGAGTGGTGCAGATACGCAGTATTTT. Residues: CASTSSGSGADTQYF.

The chain couples TRBV30 to TRBJ2-2; perhaps TRBD2 as D (5 bases). Trimming shortened V by 4 bases and J by 6 bases, and 15 bases separated the two germline ends. This CDR3 is 14 amino acids long. From germline, CDR1 is GTSNPN and CDR2 SVGIG (reference sequence). As DNA, the CDR3 is TGTGCCTGGAATGAGGCGGGTTTGGCCGGGGAGCTGTTTTTT. It encodes CAWNEAGLAGELFF.

This clone was observed many times. This chain links TRBV29-1 with TRBJ2-1; D unclear. Germline V lookup: CDR1 SQVTM, CDR2 ANQGSEA. The CDR3 is 9 residues long. The V gene lost 3 bases and the J gene lost 8 bases, with 2 bases spanning the gap. CDR3 sequence: CSVDHEQFF. The CDR3 nucleotides read TGCAGCGTTGACCATGAGCAGTTCTTC.

This clone occurred a few times. The V gene is TRBV10-1, the J gene TRBJ2-3; 8 bases are shared with TRBD2. Looked up from germline, CDR1 is WNHNN and CDR2 is SYGVQD (reference sequence). The CDR3 spans 18 residues. V shed 5 bases, J shed 0 bases, and the junction held 13 bases outside the gene matches. In DNA form, the CDR3 reads TGCGCCAGCAGTTGGGTGGTTCCGGGGGGGACTAGCACAGATACGCAGTATTTT. Amino acid sequence: CASSWVVPGGTSTDTQYF.

This chain links TRBV15 with TRBJ2-7; weak D call: TRBD1 (5 bases). This CDR3 region has 14 residues. In germline, CDR1 is LNHNV, CDR2 YYDKDF (reference sequence). V gave up 7 bases and J gave up 4 bases, with 17 bases separating them. The CDR3 reads CATKAGLGSYEQYF. Here the CDR3 DNA reads TGTGCCACCAAGGCAGGGTTGGGGTCGTACGAGCAGTACTTC.

Details on this clone: The germline gene is not matched at one end of the junction; a read error may be the cause. The rearrangement links TRBV18 to TRBJ2-1; possible D gene TRBD1, 5 bases. The CDR3 is 14 residues long. CDR1 KGHSH and CDR2 LQKENI come from the germline V gene. This chain's CDR3 is CASSLGLTYDEQFF. DNA for the CDR3: TGTGCCAGCTCATTGGGGCTTACCTACGATGAGCAGTTCTTC.

A remark on this clone: This CDR3 is also generated by other DNA sequences in the sample. The chain carries TRBV19 and TRBJ2-5; 9 nucleotides align to TRBD2. The junction had 3 bases not matched to a gene; V was cut back by 2 bases and J by 5 bases. This CDR3 region has 14 residues. The germline gives CDR1 LNHDA, CDR2 SQIVND (reference sequence). The CDR3 region has the DNA TGTGCCAGTAGTATACTAGCGGGGTCGGAGACCCAGTACTTC. This gives the protein CASSILAGSETQYF.

The rearrangement uses TRBV9 and TRBJ2-2, with 11 nucleotides matching TRBD1. The germline CDR1 and CDR2 sequences are SGDLS and YYNGEE. CDR3 size: 16 residues. V lost 3 bases to trimming and J lost 5 bases; unmatched junction nucleotides: 6. The CDR3: CASSARTGGSTGELFF. For the CDR3, the DNA is TGTGCCAGCAGCGCTCGGACAGGGGGCTCGACCGGGGAGCTGTTTTTT.

This clone has only one observation. A far larger clone is one nucleotide away, so this likely arose from a read error. The same CDR3 can be traced to other DNA sequences in this sample. The V call is TRBV28, the J call TRBJ1-5, with D unresolved. The CDR3 contains 15 residues. Germline V gives CDR1 MDHEN, CDR2 SYDVKM. DNA of the CDR3: TGTGCCAGCACCCCGGGTGGTGGCATCTATCAGCCCCAGCATTTC. Its protein product is CASTPGGGIYQPQHF.

The chain combines TRBV2 with TRBJ2-2, with D hard to call. The CDR3 contains 13 residues. The germline V and J ends were trimmed by 2 bases and 7 bases, with 8 bases remaining between them. Germline values: CDR1 SNHLY, CDR2 FYNNEI. Here the CDR3 DNA reads TGTGCCAGCAGTGAACTAGAAGGCGGGGAGCTGTTTTTT. This sequence encodes CASSELEGGELFF.

This chain uses TRBV15 with TRBJ1-2; the D gene is possibly TRBD1 (5 bases). The V and J ends lost 0 bases and 5 bases respectively, with 13 bases between them. The germline V gene has CDR1 LNHNV and CDR2 YYDKDF (reference sequence). The CDR3 covers 15 residues. The chain's CDR3 is CATSRDRGSSYGYTF. In DNA form, the CDR3 reads TGTGCCACCAGCAGAGATAGGGGCTCCTCTTATGGCTACACCTTC.